This entry is about one T cell receptor (beta chain). Its antigen is not identified. The CDR3 extends over 15 amino acids. The germline V gene has CDR1 SNHLY and CDR2 FYNNEI. Trimming at V came to 7 bases and at J to 2 bases, leaving 6 bases not matched to a gene. Study-wide findings and caveats: Tumor Tregs overlapped most with tumor, then blood, naive CD4+ cells.

Each CDR3 protein is one row after TCRdb ran MiXCR on the 5' RACE reads. The sample consists of tens of thousands of distinct CDR3 sequences, around 28% of them appearing once. Sequencing was performed on naive CD4+ T cells sorted from blood. Subset noted: naive CD4+ T cells, CD4+CD45RA+CD25-. The TCR sequence derives from a female donor with breast cancer. V usage is TRBV2 and J usage is TRBJ1-5, with 9 bases aligning to TRBD1. Written as DNA, the CDR3 is TGTGCCAGCAACCGGGACAGGGAAGGCAATCAGCCCCAGCATTTT. Residues: CASNRDREGNQPQHF.